One sample yielded the 20 T cell receptor beta chains listed below, sequenced in a study of radiation and T cells in renal cell carcinoma. Method: immunoSEQ multiplex PCR; TCRdb's copy keeps in-frame clones and lacks some. The repertoire holds 20,000 to 25,000 clones, nearly 55% seen once, with about 22% in the top ten. The sample's treatment: treatment-naive control, cytoreductive nephrectomy. Sequenced material: tumor tissue, taken from a patient whose treatment was nephrectomy without radiotherapy. Source of these receptors: a human donor with renal cell carcinoma.

The CDR3 DNA follows: TGTGCCAGCAGTTACCTAGGAGGTACTGAAGCTTTCTTT. Its protein product is CASSYLGGTEAFF. The genes are TRBV6-5 and TRBJ1-1; unclear D gene. Trimming stripped 2 bases from V and 5 bases from J, with 9 bases between. CDR3 length equals 13 residues. Germline V gene sequence: CDR1 MNHEY, CDR2 SVGAGI.

The chain joins TRBV7-9 to TRBJ2-7; D gene uncertain. Germline CDR1 is SEHNR and CDR2 is FQNEAQ (reference sequence). The CDR3 sequence is 14 residues long. The germline V and J ends were trimmed by 3 bases and 8 bases, with 17 bases remaining between them. The CDR3 is CASSFPLRERKQYF. CDR3 bases: TGTGCCAGCAGCTTCCCCCTTCGTGAGCGAAAGCAGTACTTC.

V is TRBV6-5 and J is TRBJ2-1; D not resolved. The CDR3 has 16 residues. The V gene's germline CDR1 is MNHEY and CDR2 SVGAGI. The V and J ends lost 2 bases and 2 bases respectively, with 13 bases between them. CDR3 bases: TGTGCCAGCAGTTACAAGGTGGGGATCGCCTACAATGAGCAGTTCTTC. Translation: CASSYKVGIAYNEQFF.

The gene calls are TRBV4-2 and TRBJ1-5; maybe TRBD1 (5 bases). The CDR3 has 16 residues. Looked up from germline, CDR1 is LGHNA and CDR2 is YNFKEQ. Trimming took off 4 bases at V and 4 bases at J, with 17 bases between the two ends. This CDR3 is CASSLRTGTANQPQHF. DNA of the CDR3: TGTGCCAGCAGCCTTCGAACCGGGACGGCTAATCAGCCCCAGCATTTT.

This clone showed up just once. The chain recombines TRBV7-8 with TRBJ2-4, with a tentative D call TRBD2 (5 bases). Germline CDR1 reads SGHVS; CDR2 reads FQNEAQ. With 0 bases removed from V and 2 bases from J, the gap between germline ends came to 11 bases. The CDR3 has 16 amino acids. CDR3 region: CASSLASLGTKNIQYF. The CDR3 DNA reads as TGTGCCAGCAGCTTAGCTTCACTCGGGACCAAAAACATTCAGTACTTC.

The sample holds one count of this clone. This chain links TRBV5-1 with TRBJ2-1; D remains unclear. This CDR3 has 15 amino acids. V was pared by 0 bases and J by 0 bases, with 7 bases between. The germline CDR1 and CDR2 sequences are SGHRS and YFSETQ. CDR3 sequence (DNA): TGCGCCAGCAGCTTGGAGTGGGGCTCCTACAATGAGCAGTTCTTC. It encodes CASSLEWGSYNEQFF.

The chain employs TRBV11-2 and TRBJ2-5; 9 bases map to TRBD1. With V trimmed by 5 bases and J by 6 bases, 7 bases remained unmatched. The CDR3 has 14 amino acids. Germline assignment: CDR1 SGHAT and CDR2 FQNNGV. The CDR3 loop is CASSPRTGEKTQYF. The CDR3 coding sequence is TGTGCCAGCAGCCCTCGGACAGGGGAGAAGACCCAGTACTTC.

This clone came up a few times. The rearrangement links TRBV2 to TRBJ1-2; no clear D gene. This CDR3 has 14 residues. Deletions cut 3 bases from V and 4 bases from J, with 12 bases between. Germline V gives CDR1 SNHLY, CDR2 FYNNEI. CDR3: CASSDMGRFYGYTF. CDR3 nucleotides: TGTGCCAGCAGTGATATGGGGAGGTTCTATGGCTACACCTTC.

The chain has TRBV5-4 and TRBJ2-3, with 9 bases fitting TRBD2. Germline assignment: CDR1 SGHNT and CDR2 YYREEE (reference sequence). The CDR3 runs to 16 residues. V shed 2 bases and J 4 bases; nucleotides not matched to a gene: 8. The CDR3 DNA reads TGTGCCAGCAGCTTAGGCGGGGGGGCCCAAGCAGATACGCAGTATTTT. Translation: CASSLGGGAQADTQYF.

Within the sample, this clone is medium-sized. J is TRBJ1-1 and V is TRBV29-1, with 7 nucleotides matching TRBD1. The CDR3 contains 14 residues. V was clipped by 3 bases and J by 3 bases; unmatched bases: 7. Germline CDR1 is SQVTM and CDR2 is ANQGSEA. This chain's CDR3 is CSVEGTELDTEAFF. In DNA form, the CDR3 reads TGCAGCGTTGAGGGGACAGAATTGGACACTGAAGCTTTCTTT.

CDR3 sequence: CASNAGPPLHEQYF. The CDR3, as DNA: TGTGCCAGTAATGCTGGACCACCGCTCCACGAGCAGTACTTC. The V and J genes are TRBV19 and TRBJ2-7, with unresolved D. The CDR3 has 14 amino acids. CDR1 is LNHDA and CDR2 is SQIVND in the germline V gene (reference sequence). Between the trimmed V and J ends, which lost 7 bases and 5 bases, there was a span of 18 bases.

This chain uses TRBV5-1 with TRBJ1-4, with D unclear. The CDR3 is made up of 15 amino acids. Per germline, CDR1 SGHRS and CDR2 YFSETQ. V dropped 0 bases and J dropped 4 bases, with 10 bases sitting between them. The CDR3 sequence is CASSLETVNNEKLFF. For the CDR3, the DNA is TGCGCCAGCAGCTTGGAAACAGTAAATAATGAAAAACTGTTTTTT.

This clone was seen only a few times. The chain employs TRBV7-2 and TRBJ1-2; TRBD1 matches at 7 bases. CDR1 SGHTA and CDR2 FQGNSA come from the germline V gene. Germline trimming cut 1 base from V and 1 base from J; bases unmatched to any gene: 9. This CDR3 is 17 amino acids long. CDR3 region: CASSLGPGTALNYGYTF. The CDR3 coding sequence is TGTGCCAGCAGCTTAGGGCCAGGGACAGCCCTTAACTATGGCTACACCTTC. The variable domain in full, with the rest retrieved from reference TRBV7-2 and TRBJ1-2, is GAGVSQSPSNKVTEKGKDVELRCDPISGHTALYWYRQSLGQGLEFLIYFQGNSAPDKSGLPSDRFSAERTGGSVSTLTIQRTQQEDSAVYLCASSLGPGTALNYGYTFGSGTRLTVV.

This rearrangement joins TRBV9 to TRBJ2-3, with a possible D match to TRBD1 (6 bases). CDR3 length: 15 residues. The germline V and J ends were trimmed by 2 bases and 2 bases, with 12 bases remaining between them. CDR1 and CDR2 (germline): SGDLS, YYNGEE. The CDR3 DNA reads as TGTGCCAGCAGCGTTGACAGGTACCCCACAGATACGCAGTATTTT. Its translation is CASSVDRYPTDTQYF.

J is TRBJ1-4 and V is TRBV4-3; D is undetermined. This CDR3 comprises 14 residues. CDR1 LGHNA and CDR2 YSLEER come from the germline V gene. The V end was cut by 4 bases, the J end by 8 bases, with 14 bases between. The CDR3 region has the DNA TGCGCCAGCAGCCGTATTCCCGTGGGGGAAAAACTGTTTTTT. Translating gives CASSRIPVGEKLFF.

Comments on this clone: In the same sample, other DNA sequences code for this CDR3. The rearrangement uses TRBV6-5 and TRBJ2-7; D uncertain. CDR3 length: 15 amino acids. Trimming stripped 3 bases from V and 0 bases from J, with 12 bases between. Germline CDR1 reads MNHEY; CDR2 reads SVGAGI. CDR3 amino acids: CASSYRQWGSYEQYF. As DNA, the CDR3 is TGTGCCAGCAGTTATAGGCAGTGGGGCTCCTACGAGCAGTACTTC.

This clone was counted only a few times. The rearrangement links TRBV30 to TRBJ1-6, with 11 bases aligning to TRBD1. The CDR3 has 17 residues. Trimming removed 1 base from V and 4 bases from J; junction bases left unmatched: 6. Germline V gene sequence: CDR1 GTSNPN, CDR2 SVGIG (reference sequence). The CDR3: CAWSAGTGGRYNSPLHF. The CDR3 DNA reads as TGTGCCTGGAGTGCCGGGACAGGGGGAAGATATAATTCACCCCTCCACTTT.

The V and J genes are TRBV7-3 and TRBJ2-3; D may be TRBD1 (6 bases). This CDR3 region has 16 residues. V shed 3 bases and J shed 0 bases, with 13 bases lying between them. In germline, CDR1 is SGHTA, CDR2 FQGTGA. For the CDR3, the DNA is TGTGCCAGCAGCTTCATTGGCAGGGGAAGCACAGATACGCAGTATTTT. Protein: CASSFIGRGSTDTQYF.

The chain's CDR3 is CATWDGSTGSYEQYF. CDR3 DNA: TGTGCCACCTGGGATGGGAGTACAGGGTCCTACGAGCAGTACTTC. This chain joins TRBV27 and TRBJ2-7, with a possible D match to TRBD1 (6 bases). Per germline, CDR1 MNHEY and CDR2 SMNVEV (reference sequence). There are 15 residues in the CDR3. V was clipped by 10 bases and J by 1 base, with 20 bases between them.

The chain couples TRBV10-3 to TRBJ1-1, with D maybe TRBD1 (6 bases). CDR1 is ENHRY and CDR2 is SYGVKD in the germline V gene. The length of the CDR3 is 15 residues. V shed 2 bases and J shed 5 bases, with 15 bases lying between them. CDR3 protein: CAISETPGGATEAFF. CDR3 sequence (DNA): TGTGCCATCAGTGAGACCCCGGGGGGGGCTACTGAAGCTTTCTTT.